The clone carrying this T cell receptor (beta chain) occurred many times. The V end was cut by 0 bases, the J end by 3 bases, with 8 bases between. CDR3 length equals 14 residues. Germline loops: CDR1 MNHEY, CDR2 SVGEGT. TCRdb recomputed calls from the RT-PCR reads with MiXCR, one row per CDR3 protein. Here the sample spans approximately 720,000 distinct CDR3 sequences, 13% to 15% being singletons. This clonotype originated in a female donor in good health, serving as a healthy control. The chain has TRBV6-2 or TRBV6-3 and TRBJ1-2; D remains unclear. Sequencing was done on a sample of memory CD4+ T cells from blood. The CDR3 protein is CASSYSVGYYGYTF. The CDR3, as DNA: TGTGCCAGCAGTTACTCGGTTGGATACTATGGCTACACCTTC.